The rows below give T cell receptor beta chains drawn from one sample of a study of spatial heterogeneity in lung cancer. TCRdb re-analysed the 5' RACE reads in MiXCR, keeping a single row per CDR3 protein. The table has around 100,000 distinct CDR3 sequences, around 4.3% seen once. The sample consisted of lung tumor tissue, taken at surgery. Receptors originate from a male donor with early-stage non-small cell lung cancer. CDR3s include the opening cysteine and the closing phenylalanine or tryptophan. Fields, in order: clone size, V gene, D gene, J gene, CDR3 DNA, CDR3 protein. A D gene is named only where the DNA matches it firmly. Expanded clones are given a class, and other clones once, few, many or no size at all.

size: many
V: TRBV20-1
D: TRBD2
J: TRBJ2-1
DNA: TGCAGTGCTAGTAATAGCGGGAATGAGCAGTTCTTC
CDR3: CSASNSGNEQFF

size: many
V: TRBV7-9
D: NA
J: TRBJ2-5
DNA: TGTGCCAGCAGCTTATTTACACTACCTGCGGGGACCCAGTACTTC
CDR3: CASSLFTLPAGTQYF

size: many
V: TRBV7-6
D: NA
J: TRBJ1-1
DNA: TGTGCCAGCAGCTTTGGCATGAACACTGAAGCTTTCTTT
CDR3: CASSFGMNTEAFF

size: NA
V: TRBV20-1
D: NA
J: TRBJ1-1
DNA: TGCAGTGCTAGGGAGTCGCGGGGATTGGTAGAGAACACTGAAGCTTTCTTT
CDR3: CSARESRGLVENTEAFF

size: many
V: TRBV4-1
D: NA
J: TRBJ1-4
DNA: TGCGCCAGCAGCCAAGCGGAGGCAACTAATGAAAAACTGTTTTTT
CDR3: CASSQAEATNEKLFF

size: many
V: TRBV14
D: NA
J: TRBJ2-6
DNA: TGTGCCAGCAGCCAGGACAGTAGCTCTGGGGCCAACGTCCTGACTTTC
CDR3: CASSQDSSSGANVLTF

size: many
V: TRBV11-3
D: TRBD1
J: TRBJ2-2
DNA: TGTGCCAGCAGCTTAGGTCGGGACAGGAGTATGGACACCGGGGAGCTGTTTTTT
CDR3: CASSLGRDRSMDTGELFF

size: NA
V: TRBV28
D: NA
J: TRBJ2-4
DNA: TGTGCCAGCAGTTTTGGAGGGGGAGGAACCAAAAACATTCAGTACTTC
CDR3: CASSFGGGGTKNIQYF

size: many
V: TRBV12-3/TRBV12-4
D: TRBD2
J: TRBJ2-3
DNA: TGTGCCAGCAGTTTAGGCCCCGCGGGGGTCGCTGTCACAGATACGCAGTATTTT
CDR3: CASSLGPAGVAVTDTQYF

size: many
V: TRBV28
D: NA
J: TRBJ2-3
DNA: TGTGCCAGCAGTCCTCTAGCCACCCACCCGGTAACAGATACGCAGTATTTT
CDR3: CASSPLATHPVTDTQYF

size: many
V: TRBV20-1
D: TRBD1
J: TRBJ2-7
DNA: TGCAGTGCCAAAGATGACAGGGGAAATGACGGCGAGCAGTACTTC
CDR3: CSAKDDRGNDGEQYF

size: many
V: TRBV4-2
D: NA
J: TRBJ2-5
DNA: TGTGCCAGCAGCCAAGATACAGGGGAGGGAGAGACCCAGTACTTC
CDR3: CASSQDTGEGETQYF

size: many
V: TRBV12-3/TRBV12-4
D: NA
J: TRBJ2-5
DNA: TGTGCCAGCAGTCCGCCTTACGGGACCCAGTACTTC
CDR3: CASSPPYGTQYF

size: few
V: TRBV20-1
D: NA
J: TRBJ1-1
DNA: TGCAGTGCTAGAGATGAGAGGGCAGGGTTGGTCGCTTTCTTT
CDR3: CSARDERAGLVAFF

size: many
V: TRBV20-1
D: NA
J: TRBJ1-3
DNA: TGCAGTGCTAGAGATTATGGGAGCTCTGGAAACACCATATATTTT
CDR3: CSARDYGSSGNTIYF

size: many
V: TRBV27
D: NA
J: TRBJ1-2
DNA: TGTGCCAGCAGTCCCACCCTTTACGATGGCTACACCTTC
CDR3: CASSPTLYDGYTF

size: many
V: TRBV27
D: NA
J: TRBJ2-3
DNA: TGTGCCAGCAGTTCCGGACGACCAGATACGCAGTATTTT
CDR3: CASSSGRPDTQYF

size: few
V: TRBV6-1
D: NA
J: TRBJ2-3
DNA: TGTGCCAGCAGACAGGGATATGAAGATACGCAGTATTTT
CDR3: CASRQGYEDTQYF

size: NA
V: TRBV6-2/TRBV6-3
D: NA
J: TRBJ1-2
DNA: TGTGCCAGCAGTAAGGCAGCCTATGGCTACACCTTC
CDR3: CASSKAAYGYTF

size: NA
V: TRBV6-1
D: NA
J: TRBJ2-2
DNA: TGTGCCAGCAGGAGCCCGACAGGACAGAACACCGGGGAGCTGTTTTTT
CDR3: CASRSPTGQNTGELFF

size: many
V: TRBV11-2
D: NA
J: TRBJ1-2
DNA: TGTGCCAGCACACTGACAGGAATTAACTATGGCTACACCTTC
CDR3: CASTLTGINYGYTF

size: many
V: TRBV12-3/TRBV12-4
D: NA
J: TRBJ1-1
DNA: TGTGCCAGCAGTTGGAGATATGGGCGAGCTTTCTTT
CDR3: CASSWRYGRAFF

size: few
V: TRBV2
D: TRBD2
J: TRBJ2-1
DNA: TGTGCCAGCAGCGTGGGACTAGCGGTCTACAATGAGCAGTTCTTC
CDR3: CASSVGLAVYNEQFF

size: many
V: TRBV6-1
D: TRBD2
J: TRBJ2-5
DNA: TGTGCCAGCACCACGGGGCGGGAGGGCTTAGAGACCCAGTACTTC
CDR3: CASTTGREGLETQYF

size: many
V: TRBV24-1
D: NA
J: TRBJ2-4
DNA: TGTGCCACCAGTGACGTCGTCGGGGCCAAAAACATTCAGTACTTC
CDR3: CATSDVVGAKNIQYF

size: many
V: TRBV5-4
D: NA
J: TRBJ2-5
DNA: TGTGCCAGCAGCTGGCCAGGACAGTATCGACAAGAGACCCAGTACTTC
CDR3: CASSWPGQYRQETQYF

size: many
V: TRBV4-1
D: NA
J: TRBJ2-7
DNA: TGCGCCAGCAGCCAACTCGGGGCCGAGCAGTACTTC
CDR3: CASSQLGAEQYF

size: many
V: TRBV11-2
D: NA
J: TRBJ2-7
DNA: TGTGCCAGCAGCCCCGGGACTCCAAACGAGCAGTACTTC
CDR3: CASSPGTPNEQYF

size: NA
V: TRBV5-1
D: TRBD2
J: TRBJ2-7
DNA: TGCGCCAGCAGCCCCCGAGCGAGCGGGAGGATCTACGAGCAGTACTTC
CDR3: CASSPRASGRIYEQYF

size: many
V: TRBV2
D: TRBD2
J: TRBJ2-1
DNA: TGTGCCAGCAGTGTTAGGACTAGCGGGGGTATCGATGAGCAGTTCTTC
CDR3: CASSVRTSGGIDEQFF

size: many
V: TRBV2
D: NA
J: TRBJ2-7
DNA: TGTGCCAGCAGTTCCGGGACGGTTAGCTCCTACGAGCAGTACTTC
CDR3: CASSSGTVSSYEQYF

size: NA
V: TRBV7-9
D: TRBD2
J: TRBJ2-7
DNA: TGTGCCAGCAGCCCTAGACTAGCGGAACTCTCCTACGAGCAGTACTTC
CDR3: CASSPRLAELSYEQYF

size: many
V: TRBV20-1
D: NA
J: TRBJ2-2
DNA: TGCAGCGTAAATATGGGGACCGGGGAGCTGTTTTTT
CDR3: CSVNMGTGELFF

size: many
V: TRBV28
D: TRBD2
J: TRBJ2-1
DNA: TGTGCCAGCAGTCCCTCTAGCGGGAGTTGGGACTTC
CDR3: CASSPSSGSWDF

size: many
V: TRBV28
D: NA
J: TRBJ1-2
DNA: TGTGCCAGCAGTCCGTGGACAGTATCTAACTATGGCTACACCTTC
CDR3: CASSPWTVSNYGYTF

size: many
V: TRBV6-5
D: TRBD2
J: TRBJ2-5
DNA: TGTGCCAGCAGTTTCACTAGCGCGAGCCCGGAGACCCAGTACTTC
CDR3: CASSFTSASPETQYF

size: few
V: TRBV25-1
D: NA
J: TRBJ2-2
DNA: TGTGCCAGCAGTGACACGGGAGTTGCCGGGGAGCTGTTTTTT
CDR3: CASSDTGVAGELFF

size: few
V: TRBV29-1
D: TRBD1
J: TRBJ1-4
DNA: TGCAGCGTGGGGGACAGTAATGAAAAACTGTTTTTT
CDR3: CSVGDSNEKLFF

size: many
V: TRBV2
D: TRBD2
J: TRBJ2-3
DNA: TGTGCCAGCAACCGACTAGCGGGAGAAGATACGCAGTATTTT
CDR3: CASNRLAGEDTQYF

size: many
V: TRBV10-3
D: NA
J: TRBJ1-6
DNA: TGTGCCATCAACAGTGCCGCAAATTCACCCCTCCACTTT
CDR3: CAINSAANSPLHF

size: many
V: TRBV29-1
D: TRBD2
J: TRBJ2-1
DNA: TGCAGCGTTGAACCCCCTAGCGGGAGGGTCAATGAGCAGTTCTTC
CDR3: CSVEPPSGRVNEQFF

size: many
V: TRBV28
D: TRBD2
J: TRBJ2-2
DNA: TGTGCCAGCTTCCCTAGCGGGAGTACCGGGGAGCTGTTTTTT
CDR3: CASFPSGSTGELFF

size: NA
V: TRBV4-1
D: NA
J: TRBJ2-5
DNA: TGCGCCAGCAGCCCCGGAGGAGGTTGGCAGGGAGGAGAGACCCAGTACTTC
CDR3: CASSPGGGWQGGETQYF

size: many
V: TRBV6-2/TRBV6-3
D: TRBD1
J: TRBJ2-7
DNA: TGTGCCAGCAGTTACGCGACAGGGATCTGGGAGCAGTACTTC
CDR3: CASSYATGIWEQYF

size: many
V: TRBV9
D: NA
J: TRBJ2-7
DNA: TGTGCCAGCAGCGTAGGTCGGACTTCCTACGAGCAGTACTTC
CDR3: CASSVGRTSYEQYF

size: many
V: TRBV7-9
D: NA
J: TRBJ2-7
DNA: TGTGCCAGCAGCTTAGACAGTCGCCACTACGAGCAGTACTTC
CDR3: CASSLDSRHYEQYF

size: many
V: TRBV9
D: TRBD1
J: TRBJ2-2
DNA: TGTGCCAGCAGCGCGACAGGGTACGGGTCCGGGGAGCTGTTTTTT
CDR3: CASSATGYGSGELFF

size: many
V: TRBV7-9
D: NA
J: TRBJ2-5
DNA: TGTGCCAGCAGCTTAGTTCTGGCAGCCGAAGAGACCCAGTACTTC
CDR3: CASSLVLAAEETQYF

size: NA
V: TRBV29-1
D: TRBD1
J: TRBJ2-7
DNA: TGCAGCGTGCCCGGGACAGGGTTTTACGAGCAGTACTTC
CDR3: CSVPGTGFYEQYF

size: many
V: TRBV11-2
D: NA
J: TRBJ1-1
DNA: TGTGCCAGCAGCCAAGACAGGAACACTGAAGCTTTCTTT
CDR3: CASSQDRNTEAFF

size: many
V: TRBV29-1
D: NA
J: TRBJ2-3
DNA: TGCAGCGTTGAGGTACAGGGATGGGCAGATACGCAGTATTTT
CDR3: CSVEVQGWADTQYF

size: many
V: TRBV12-3/TRBV12-4
D: TRBD2
J: TRBJ2-7
DNA: TGTGCCAGCACCAAACTAGCGGGAGAGGACGAGCAGTACTTC
CDR3: CASTKLAGEDEQYF

size: few
V: TRBV11-2
D: NA
J: TRBJ1-3
DNA: TGTGCCAGCAGCTTCGGGCCCCGAGACTTCACCATATATTTT
CDR3: CASSFGPRDFTIYF

size: many
V: TRBV6-2/TRBV6-3
D: NA
J: TRBJ2-1
DNA: TGTGCCAGCAGCGTACGGGTCGGTGAGCAGTTCTTC
CDR3: CASSVRVGEQFF

size: few
V: TRBV6-1
D: TRBD1
J: TRBJ1-6
DNA: TGTGCCAGCAGTGAACCGACAGGGTTTGGTGATTCACCCCTCCACTTT
CDR3: CASSEPTGFGDSPLHF

size: few
V: TRBV5-1
D: TRBD2
J: TRBJ2-1
DNA: TGCGCCAGCAGTCTAGCGGGAACGGTGGGTGAGCAGTTCTTC
CDR3: CASSLAGTVGEQFF

size: many
V: TRBV11-2
D: NA
J: TRBJ1-2
DNA: TGTGCCAGCAGCTTAGGAATCGGGCGCAGAAACTATGGCTACACCTTC
CDR3: CASSLGIGRRNYGYTF

size: many
V: TRBV12-3/TRBV12-4
D: TRBD2
J: TRBJ2-3
DNA: TGTGCCAGCACAAGGACTAGCGGCACAGATACGCAGTATTTT
CDR3: CASTRTSGTDTQYF